What follows is one T cell receptor (beta chain) and its context. This sample is part of a study of blood T cell repertoires in COVID-19. With 2 bases clipped from V and 5 bases from J, the junction kept 9 bases outside the gene matches. The germline V gene has CDR1 SGHDT and CDR2 YYEEEE. There are 16 residues in the CDR3. Recovered Cohort 3 donors showed two negative PCRs, clearance, or symptom resolution. Clones were sequenced by immunoSEQ multiplex PCR, and TCRdb holds only the in-frame ones, with some missing. Here the sample spans hundreds of thousands of clones, around 87% being singletons. V usage is TRBV5-6 and J usage is TRBJ2-1; TRBD2 aligns across 8 bases. Sequenced input: PBMCs or T cells enriched from blood (not recorded which). This TCR was recovered from a young woman who had recovered from COVID-19. Here the CDR3 reads CASSFGSRGVDNEQFF. CDR3 bases: TGTGCCAGCAGCTTCGGGTCGCGGGGGGTCGACAATGAGCAGTTCTTC.